This TCR beta chain was captured in a study of blood T cell repertoires in COVID-19. Study-wide background: PBMCs, B-cell-depleted T cells, or T cells provided the cDNA or gDNA that made up the material.

This CDR3 spans 14 amino acids. V gave up 5 bases and J gave up 2 bases; unmatched junction bases: 3. CDR1 is SGHVS and CDR2 is FQNEAQ in the germline V gene. Residents of about two dozen US areas, aged about 18 to 89 years, made up the participants. The authors' processing: Using reference gene primer amplification, nucleated cell counts were estimated. TCRdb keeps only in-frame clones here, not all; method: immunoSEQ multiplex PCR. V and J calls and clone size come straight from that table; D and trimming were deduced from the DNA. The sample carries 250,000 to 300,000 clones, 88% recorded once. The sequenced sample consisted of PBMCs or T cells enriched from blood (not recorded which). The rearrangement uses TRBV7-8 and TRBJ2-7; 10 nucleotides align to TRBD1. This TCR came from a woman aged 55 to 70 in a cohort exposed to, infected with or recovered from COVID-19 (not recorded which). CDR3 nucleotides: TGTGCCAGCAGCGCCGGGACAGGGGCCTACGAGCAGTACTTC. Its protein is CASSAGTGAYEQYF.